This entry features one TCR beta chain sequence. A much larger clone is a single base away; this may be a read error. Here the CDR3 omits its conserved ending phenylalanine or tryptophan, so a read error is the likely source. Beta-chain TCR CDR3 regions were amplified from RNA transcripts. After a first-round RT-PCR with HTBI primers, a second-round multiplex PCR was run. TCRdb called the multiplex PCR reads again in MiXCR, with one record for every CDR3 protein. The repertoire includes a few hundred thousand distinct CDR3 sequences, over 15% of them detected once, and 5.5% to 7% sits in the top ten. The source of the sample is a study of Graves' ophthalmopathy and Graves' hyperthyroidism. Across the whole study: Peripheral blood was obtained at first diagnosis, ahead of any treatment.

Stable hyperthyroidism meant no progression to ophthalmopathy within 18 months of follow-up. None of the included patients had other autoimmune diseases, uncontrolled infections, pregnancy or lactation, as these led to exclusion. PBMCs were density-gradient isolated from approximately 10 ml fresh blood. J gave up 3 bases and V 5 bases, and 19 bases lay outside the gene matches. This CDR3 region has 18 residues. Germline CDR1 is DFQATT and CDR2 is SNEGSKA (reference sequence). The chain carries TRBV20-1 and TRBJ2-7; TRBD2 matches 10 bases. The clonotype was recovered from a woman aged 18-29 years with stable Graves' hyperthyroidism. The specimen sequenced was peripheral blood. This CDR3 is CSARSLTSSGGQRYEQYL. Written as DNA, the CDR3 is TGCAGTGCTCGTTCCCTAACCTCTAGCGGGGGACAACGCTACGAGCAGTACCTC.